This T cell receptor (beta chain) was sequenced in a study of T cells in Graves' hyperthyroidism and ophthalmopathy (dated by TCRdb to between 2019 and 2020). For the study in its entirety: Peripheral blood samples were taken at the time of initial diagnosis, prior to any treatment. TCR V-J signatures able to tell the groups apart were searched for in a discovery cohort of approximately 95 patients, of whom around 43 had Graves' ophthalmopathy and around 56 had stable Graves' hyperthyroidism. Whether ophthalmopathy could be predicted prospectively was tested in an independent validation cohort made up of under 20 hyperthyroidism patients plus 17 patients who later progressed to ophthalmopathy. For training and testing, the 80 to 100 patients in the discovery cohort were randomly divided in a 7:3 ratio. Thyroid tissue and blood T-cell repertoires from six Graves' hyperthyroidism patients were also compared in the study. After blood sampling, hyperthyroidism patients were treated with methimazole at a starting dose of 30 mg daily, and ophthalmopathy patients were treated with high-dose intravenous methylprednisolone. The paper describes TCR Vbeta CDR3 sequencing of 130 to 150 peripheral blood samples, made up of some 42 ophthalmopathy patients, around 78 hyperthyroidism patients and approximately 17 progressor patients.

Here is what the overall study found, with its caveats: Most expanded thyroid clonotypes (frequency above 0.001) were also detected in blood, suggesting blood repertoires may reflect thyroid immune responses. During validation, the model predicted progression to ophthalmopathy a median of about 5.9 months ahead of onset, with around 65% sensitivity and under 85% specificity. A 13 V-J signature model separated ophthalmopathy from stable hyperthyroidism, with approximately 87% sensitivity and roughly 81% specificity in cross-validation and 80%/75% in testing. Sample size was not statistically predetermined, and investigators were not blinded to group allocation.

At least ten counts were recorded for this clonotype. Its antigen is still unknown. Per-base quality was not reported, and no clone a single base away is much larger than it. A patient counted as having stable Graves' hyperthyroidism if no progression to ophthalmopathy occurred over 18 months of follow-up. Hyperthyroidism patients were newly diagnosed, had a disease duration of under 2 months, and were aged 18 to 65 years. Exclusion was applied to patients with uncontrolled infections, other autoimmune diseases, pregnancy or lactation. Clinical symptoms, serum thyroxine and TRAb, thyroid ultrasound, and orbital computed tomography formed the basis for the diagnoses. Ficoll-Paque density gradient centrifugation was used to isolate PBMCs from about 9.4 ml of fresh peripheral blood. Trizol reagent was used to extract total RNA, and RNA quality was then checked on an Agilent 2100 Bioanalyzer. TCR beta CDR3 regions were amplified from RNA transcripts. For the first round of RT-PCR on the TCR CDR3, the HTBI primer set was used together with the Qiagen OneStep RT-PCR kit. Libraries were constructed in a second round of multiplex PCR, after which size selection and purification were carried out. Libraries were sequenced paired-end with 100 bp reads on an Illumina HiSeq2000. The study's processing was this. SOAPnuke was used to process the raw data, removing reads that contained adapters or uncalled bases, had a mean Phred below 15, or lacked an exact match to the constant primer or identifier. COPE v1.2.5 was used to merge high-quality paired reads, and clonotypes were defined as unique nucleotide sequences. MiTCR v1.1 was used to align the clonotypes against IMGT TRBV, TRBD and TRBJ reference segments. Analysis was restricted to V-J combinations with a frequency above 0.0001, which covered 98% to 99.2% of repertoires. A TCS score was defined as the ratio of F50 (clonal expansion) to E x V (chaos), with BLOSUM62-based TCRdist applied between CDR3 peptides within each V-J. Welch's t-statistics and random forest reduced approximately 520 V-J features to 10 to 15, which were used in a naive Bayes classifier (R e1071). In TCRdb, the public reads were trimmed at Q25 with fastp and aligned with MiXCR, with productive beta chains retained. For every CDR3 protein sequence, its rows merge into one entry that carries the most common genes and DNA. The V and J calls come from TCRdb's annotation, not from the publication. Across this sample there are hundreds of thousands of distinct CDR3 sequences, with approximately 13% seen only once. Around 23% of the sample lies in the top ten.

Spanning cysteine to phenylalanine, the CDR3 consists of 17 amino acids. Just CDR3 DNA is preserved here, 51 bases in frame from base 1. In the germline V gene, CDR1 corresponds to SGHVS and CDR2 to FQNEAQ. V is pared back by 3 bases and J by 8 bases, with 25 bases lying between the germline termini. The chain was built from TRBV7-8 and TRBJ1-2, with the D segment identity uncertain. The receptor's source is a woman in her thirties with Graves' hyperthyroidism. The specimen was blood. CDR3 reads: CASSLRLAGGLTGGYTF. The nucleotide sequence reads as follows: TGTGCCAGCAGCTTGCGACTAGCGGGAGGGCTCACGGGGGGCTACACCTTC.